The sequence of this T cell receptor beta chain was determined in a study of blood T cell repertoires in COVID-19. Study in general: The origin of the acute and convalescent COVID-19 samples was the United States, Italy and Spain. In each case, the material was cDNA or gDNA derived from T cells, B-cell-depleted T cells, or PBMCs.

A single count supports this clone. V was cut by 2 bases and J by 0 bases, with 5 bases left in between. The germline CDR1 and CDR2 sequences are LGHDT and YNNKEL (reference sequence). The length of the CDR3 is 15 residues. Per the study methods: Counts of nucleated cells, estimated from reference gene primer amplification, were obtained. Assay used: immunoSEQ multiplex PCR; TCRdb lists only in-frame clones, some missing. V and J calls and clone size come straight from that table; D and trimming were deduced from the DNA. The data hold some 28,000 clones, with around nine tenths observed a single time.

What was sequenced was peripheral blood. The V call is TRBV3-1 (or the pseudogene TRBV3-2), the J call TRBJ2-6; D remains ambiguous. The TCR comes from a human donor in a cohort sampled during active COVID-19. CDR3 sequence (DNA): TGTGCCAGCAGCCAATCAGACTCTGGGGCCAACGTCCTGACTTTC. Its translation is CASSQSDSGANVLTF.